Below are 6 T cell receptor beta chains sequenced from a single sample in a study of cytomegalovirus exposure and HLA in healthy donors (dated by TCRdb to about 2017). Libraries were prepared through the immunoSEQ multiplex PCR assay. The multiplex PCR relied on a mix of 60 forward primers for TCR Vbeta segments and 13 reverse primers for TCR Jbeta segments. The immuneACCESS repertoire file appears here via TCRdb, limited to in-frame rearrangements. These files lack a portion of the clones; in checked studies, under half of the deficit traces to unresolved V genes, and the cause of the others is not known. The sample data list about 200,000 clones, and around 79% of these were observed just once. The ten largest make up around 0.38% of the sample. Input material: PBMCs. These receptors all stem from a male donor in good health and CMV-seropositive.

The J gene is TRBJ2-5, the V gene TRBV4-3, with TRBD2 as a possible D gene (5 bases). The V gene lost 5 bases and the J gene lost 2 bases, with 9 bases spanning the gap. The CDR3 covers 13 residues. Germline CDR1 LGHNA, CDR2 YSLEER. The CDR3 is CASSYREQETQYF. Written as DNA, the CDR3 is TGCGCCAGCAGCTACCGGGAACAAGAGACCCAGTACTTC.

V and J are TRBV6-5 and TRBJ2-2; D not certain. Germline values: CDR1 MNHEY, CDR2 SVGAGI. This CDR3 contains 11 residues. Trimming removed 5 bases at V and 6 bases at J, with 4 bases between. The CDR3 reads CASSRSGELFF. The CDR3, as DNA: TGTGCCAGCAGTCGGTCCGGGGAGCTGTTTTTT.

The chain joins TRBV11-2 to TRBJ2-7; 7 nucleotides agree with TRBD1. CDR3 size: 14 residues. The J segment lost 3 bases and the V segment lost 5 bases, leaving 7 bases of the junction unmatched. The germline CDR1 and CDR2 sequences are SGHAT and FQNNGV. CDR3 coding DNA: TGTGCCAGCAGCGCCGACAGGGTTTACTACGAGCAGTACTTC. It codes for CASSADRVYYEQYF.

The chain couples TRBV19 to TRBJ1-3; no clear D gene. The CDR3 sequence is 15 residues long. Germline V CDR1 and CDR2: LNHDA, SQIVND (reference sequence). V shed 7 bases and J shed 0 bases, with 13 bases lying between them. The CDR3 loop is CASKRSGDSGNTIYF. The CDR3 nucleotides read TGTGCCAGTAAGAGGAGCGGAGACTCTGGAAACACCATATATTTT.

This chain connects TRBV5-5 to TRBJ1-5, with unresolved D. The CDR3 loop spans 14 amino acids. Germline-derived CDR1 and CDR2 are SGHKS and YYEKEE (reference sequence). Between the trimmed V and J ends, which lost 7 bases and 6 bases, there was a span of 17 bases. The CDR3 loop reads CASSPSNPPQPQHF. CDR3 DNA: TGTGCCAGCTCCCCATCCAATCCCCCTCAGCCCCAGCATTTT.

V usage is TRBV19 and J usage is TRBJ2-3; 9 positions agree with TRBD2. Trimming removed 3 bases from V and 11 bases from J; junction bases left unmatched: 12. The CDR3 length is 15 residues. From germline, CDR1 is LNHDA and CDR2 SQIVND (reference sequence). The CDR3 protein is CASSMVGGGALGQYF. In DNA form, the CDR3 reads TGTGCCAGTAGTATGGTGGGCGGGGGGGCCTTAGGGCAGTATTTT.